This T cell receptor (beta chain) originates from a study of blood T cells in healthy people across ages. PCR was performed a second time for 7 to 11 cycles using a sample-barcoded 5' primer and a J-beta primer mix. With 12 random nucleotides, a template-switch adaptor tagged each individual cDNA molecule. TCRdb re-called the 5' RACE reads through MiXCR, storing one row per CDR3 protein. Found here are 650,000 to 950,000 distinct CDR3 sequences, about 42% of them singletons; the top ten hold under 20%. Study-level points and caveats: Naive CD4+ cells and diversity were both higher in long-lived donors than in aged donors.

This CDR3 spans 13 amino acids. CDR1 is SGHAT and CDR2 is FQDESV in the germline V gene (reference sequence). With 5 bases removed from V and 3 bases from J, the gap between germline ends came to 11 bases. A word on this clonotype: As yet, its antigen is unknown.

A minimum of 7 million PBMCs was isolated per sample. Sequencing used blood. The chain joins TRBV11-1 to TRBJ2-7; possible D gene TRBD2, 5 bases. The TCR originated in a man aged 60 to 75 in good health. CDR3 amino acids: CASSPGINYEQYF. The DNA of the CDR3 is TGTGCCAGCAGCCCCGGGATTAACTACGAGCAGTACTTC.